Presented here are 28 T cell receptor beta chains from one specimen sequenced in a study of T cell repertoires in cytomegalovirus infection. For these receptors, no antigen is known. MiXCR, applied by TCRdb to the reads, yields one record per CDR3 protein. The data show about 700,000 distinct CDR3 sequences, around 32% seen once. This sample comprised cultured PBMCs, obtained from culture after CMV antigen stimulation. These receptors were obtained from a human donor in good health (CMV status not recorded). Some clones in this sample may be carry-over from other donors' samples.

There are a few counts of this clonotype. The chain carries TRBV11-3 and TRBJ1-1; D unclear. CDR3 length: 14 amino acids. Trimming took 4 bases from V and 6 from J, leaving 15 bases between them. Per germline, CDR1 SGHNT and CDR2 YENEEA. The CDR3 spells CASSSEPRRPEAFF. In nucleotides, the CDR3 is TGTGCCAGCAGCTCCGAACCCAGGAGGCCTGAAGCTTTCTTT.

This sequence joins TRBV30 and TRBJ1-1, with D unresolved. Trimming cost V 0 bases and J 5 bases, with 13 bases left between them. CDR1 and CDR2 (germline): GTSNPN, SVGIG (reference sequence). This CDR3 contains 14 residues. The CDR3 DNA follows: TGTGCCTGGAGTGTAATAGGGCGGCCGACTGAAGCTTTCTTT. It yields the protein CAWSVIGRPTEAFF.

This clonotype was observed a handful of times. The rearrangement links TRBV30 to TRBJ2-3, with 8 bases lining up with TRBD1. The germline gives CDR1 GTSNPN, CDR2 SVGIG (reference sequence). The CDR3 runs to 15 residues. V lost 1 base and J lost 1; bases outside the gene matches: 4. CDR3 in amino acids: CAWSGNRGGTDTQYF. The CDR3 nucleotides read TGTGCCTGGAGTGGAAACAGGGGGGGCACAGATACGCAGTATTTT. Filled out from reference TRBV30 and TRBJ2-3, the complete variable domain reads SQTIHQWPATLVQPVGSPLSLECTVEGTSNPNLYWYRQAAGRGLQLLFYSVGIGQISSEVPQNLSASRPQDRQFILSSKKLLLSDSGFYLCAWSGNRGGTDTQYFGPGTRLTVL.

At least ten counts were recorded for this clonotype. This sequence joins TRBV7-2 and TRBJ1-2; D is undetermined. CDR1 and CDR2 from the germline V gene are SGHTA and FQGNSA. V lost 3 bases to trimming and J lost 8 bases, with 22 bases between them. The CDR3 has 16 amino acids. CDR3 nucleotides: TGTGCCAGCAGCTTCGGCGCGAGAACGGGCGGGGAGGGCTACACCTTC. This sequence encodes CASSFGARTGGEGYTF. Full variable domain (missing parts from reference TRBV7-2 and TRBJ1-2): GAGVSQSPSNKVTEKGKDVELRCDPISGHTALYWYRQSLGQGLEFLIYFQGNSAPDKSGLPSDRFSAERTGGSVSTLTIQRTQQEDSAVYLCASSFGARTGGEGYTFGSGTRLTVV.

This clonotype was picked up a small number of times. CDR3 DNA: TGTGCCAGCAGATCTCCTCAGCGGGGGGCCCTTGAAGCCCAGTACTTC. It specifies CASRSPQRGALEAQYF. The chain recombines TRBV6-2 or TRBV6-3 with TRBJ2-5, with 9 bases matching TRBD2. The CDR3 is 16 amino acids. CDR1 MNHEY and CDR2 SVGEGT come from the germline V gene. Trimming at V came to 6 bases and at J to 9 bases, leaving 17 bases not matched to a gene.

V and J are TRBV19 and TRBJ1-1; the D is unclear. Germline CDR1 is LNHDA and CDR2 is SQIVND (reference sequence). The CDR3 sequence is 14 residues long. Trimming left V 1 base short and J 5 bases short, with 11 bases between. The CDR3 bases are TGTGCCAGTAGTATAGCTGGGCCGGGAACTGAAGCTTTCTTT. Encoded protein: CASSIAGPGTEAFF.

The chain uses TRBV9 and TRBJ2-5; 9 nucleotides line up with TRBD2. CDR3 length equals 16 residues. The trim removed 3 bases at V and 1 base at J, leaving 7 bases unmatched. Germline values: CDR1 SGDLS, CDR2 YYNGEE. The CDR3 bases are TGTGCCAGCAGCGCAGGCCCTAGCGGGGCCCAAGAGACCCAGTACTTC. This translates into CASSAGPSGAQETQYF.

The chain employs TRBV28 and TRBJ2-3; D might be TRBD2 (5 bases). The germline V gene encodes CDR1 MDHEN and CDR2 SYDVKM. The CDR3 consists of 14 residues. V gave up 7 bases and J gave up 6 bases, with 17 bases separating them. The CDR3 coding sequence is TGTGCCAGCACAACGGACTGGATGTCGGATACGCAGTATTTT. Its translation: CASTTDWMSDTQYF.

This clonotype has ten or more counts. The chain is built from TRBV7-2 and TRBJ2-2, with D possibly being TRBD2 (5 bases). The ends were cut back, 1 base at V and 4 bases at J, with 7 bases in the middle. There are 14 residues in the CDR3. CDR1 SGHTA and CDR2 FQGNSA come from the germline V gene. The CDR3 DNA reads TGTGCCAGCAGCTTAGGGAGGTTCACCGGGGAGCTGTTTTTT. It translates to CASSLGRFTGELFF. The full variable domain, rest sourced from reference TRBV7-2 and TRBJ2-2, is GAGVSQSPSNKVTEKGKDVELRCDPISGHTALYWYRQSLGQGLEFLIYFQGNSAPDKSGLPSDRFSAERTGGSVSTLTIQRTQQEDSAVYLCASSLGRFTGELFFGEGSRLTVL.

The V gene is TRBV7-2, the J gene TRBJ2-3; 7 bases are a match to TRBD2. J lost 7 bases, V lost 9 bases, and 7 bases had no gene match. The CDR3 covers 12 residues. Looked up from germline, CDR1 is SGHTA and CDR2 is FQGNSA. In DNA form, the CDR3 reads TGTGCCAGTGTGGCGGGAGAAAATACGCAGTATTTT. Its protein product is CASVAGENTQYF. The complete variable domain, with remaining parts taken from reference TRBV7-2 and TRBJ2-3, reads GAGVSQSPSNKVTEKGKDVELRCDPISGHTALYWYRQSLGQGLEFLIYFQGNSAPDKSGLPSDRFSAERTGGSVSTLTIQRTQQEDSAVYLCASVAGENTQYFGPGTRLTVL.

The chain couples TRBV5-1 to TRBJ1-3, with TRBD1 as a possible D gene (6 bases). The V gene lost 1 base and the J gene lost 4 bases, with 9 bases spanning the gap. This CDR3 has 14 residues. Germline-derived CDR1 and CDR2 are SGHRS and YFSETQ. CDR3 DNA: TGCGCCAGCAGCTTGCCGGACAGCGGAAACACCATATATTTT. This sequence encodes CASSLPDSGNTIYF.

This clonotype was recorded at least ten times. V and J are TRBV7-6 and TRBJ1-1; D unresolved. CDR1 is SGHVS and CDR2 is FNYEAQ in the germline V gene. The CDR3 loop spans 15 amino acids. V lost 1 base to trimming and J lost 4 bases, with 13 bases between them. Here the CDR3 reads CASSLVSGRATEAFF. The CDR3 nucleotides are TGTGCCAGCAGCTTAGTTTCGGGGAGGGCCACTGAAGCTTTCTTT.

V gene TRBV19 combines with J gene TRBJ2-7; TRBD2 agrees at 8 bases. CDR3 length: 14 residues. CDR1 and CDR2 from the germline V gene are LNHDA and SQIVND (reference sequence). The V gene end was trimmed by 7 bases and the J gene end by 0 bases; junction bases not matched to a gene: 5. The CDR3 is CASKTLAASYEQYF. CDR3 coding DNA: TGTGCCAGTAAGACACTAGCGGCCTCCTACGAGCAGTACTTC.

The chain joins TRBV7-9 to TRBJ2-7; D possibly corresponds to TRBD2 (6 bases). V lost 10 bases to trimming and J lost 3 bases, with 22 bases between them. Germline V gene data show CDR1 as SEHNR and CDR2 as FQNEAQ (reference sequence). The CDR3 totals 15 residues. This CDR3 is CATQPDPGDRYEQYF. CDR3 nucleotide sequence: TGTGCCACCCAGCCGGATCCGGGAGACCGCTACGAGCAGTACTTC.

This sequence joins TRBV7-2 and TRBJ2-1; D uncertain. CDR3 length equals 15 residues. V shed 5 bases and J shed 0 bases, with 11 bases lying between them. Germline V gives CDR1 SGHTA, CDR2 FQGNSA. CDR3 in amino acids: CASSKVLGSYNEQFF. The DNA for the CDR3 is TGTGCCAGCAGCAAAGTACTGGGCTCCTACAATGAGCAGTTCTTC.

This clonotype was recorded a few times. The chain joins TRBV7-2 to TRBJ2-2; 8 bases line up with TRBD2. There are 15 residues in the CDR3. Germline trimming cut 5 bases from V and 6 bases from J; bases unmatched to any gene: 8. From germline, CDR1 is SGHTA and CDR2 FQGNSA. The CDR3 sequence: CASSPTPGGAGELFF. DNA of the CDR3: TGTGCCAGCAGCCCCACCCCGGGGGGGGCCGGGGAGCTGTTTTTT.

This clonotype was found a few times. The rearrangement links TRBV7-2 to TRBJ2-1, with D perhaps TRBD1 (5 bases). The germline V gene has CDR1 SGHTA and CDR2 FQGNSA. Trimming stripped 0 bases from V and 9 bases from J, with 15 bases between. The CDR3 is 15 amino acids. The CDR3 sequence: CASSLAVGRVGEQFF. The CDR3 coding sequence is TGTGCCAGCAGCTTAGCGGTCGGCAGGGTCGGTGAGCAGTTCTTC.

The chain links TRBV12-3 or TRBV12-4 to TRBJ2-3; D uncertain. The V gene lost 3 bases and the J gene lost 8 bases, with 3 bases spanning the gap. This CDR3 spans 10 amino acids. The CDR3 region is CASSFGTQYF. CDR3 DNA: TGTGCCAGCAGTTTTGGTACGCAGTATTTT.

This clonotype has at least ten counts. The gene calls are TRBV7-2 and TRBJ2-7, with 8 bases aligning to TRBD2. Germline CDR1 and CDR2: SGHTA and FQGNSA. The CDR3 length is 14 residues. The junction had 2 bases not matched to a gene; V was cut back by 2 bases and J by 2 bases. Written as DNA, the CDR3 is TGTGCCAGCAGCTTAACTAGCGGACCCTACGAGCAGTACTTC. Its protein is CASSLTSGPYEQYF.

The V and J genes are TRBV6-6 and TRBJ1-6; D perhaps matches TRBD1 (6 bases). CDR3 length: 16 residues. V gave up 7 bases and J gave up 3 bases, with 16 bases separating them. Per the germline V gene, CDR1 is MNHNY and CDR2 is SVGAGI (reference sequence). CDR3 in DNA: TGTGCCAGCAACCCCGGGACACCCGTCTATAATTCACCCCTCCACTTT. Amino acid sequence: CASNPGTPVYNSPLHF.

The rearrangement uses TRBV2 and TRBJ2-1; possible D gene TRBD1, 5 bases. The CDR3 is made up of 14 amino acids. Trimming shortened V by 7 bases and J by 0 bases, and 10 bases separated the two germline ends. Germline lookup yields CDR1 SNHLY and CDR2 FYNNEI. The CDR3 loop reads CASNAGFSYNEQFF. In DNA, the CDR3 is TGTGCCAGCAACGCAGGGTTCTCCTACAATGAGCAGTTCTTC.

The table lists this clonotype with a few counts. CDR3 nucleotide sequence: TGTGCCAGCAGTTCCCTACTAGCGGGCCTTTACAATGAGCAGTTCTTC. Translated, it gives CASSSLLAGLYNEQFF. This rearrangement joins TRBV6-2 or TRBV6-3 to TRBJ2-1; 9 nucleotides agree with TRBD2. Germline V gene lookup returns CDR1 MNHEY and CDR2 SVGEGT. This CDR3 spans 16 amino acids. The V and J ends lost 4 bases and 4 bases, in that order; junction bases with no gene match: 8.

The chain links TRBV9 to TRBJ1-5; the D is unclear. Germline V gives CDR1 SGDLS, CDR2 YYNGEE. The CDR3 is 9 amino acids. Between the trimmed V and J ends, which lost 9 bases and 5 bases, there was a span of 3 bases. The CDR3 protein is CATDQPQHF. The DNA for the CDR3 is TGTGCCACGGATCAGCCCCAGCATTTT.

The gene calls are TRBV7-2 and TRBJ1-4; D might be TRBD1 (5 bases). This CDR3 comprises 15 residues. The ends were cut back, 3 bases at V and 8 bases at J, with 16 bases in the middle. Per the germline V gene, CDR1 is SGHTA and CDR2 is FQGNSA. The CDR3 loop is CASSLGGELGEKLFF. CDR3 coding DNA: TGTGCCAGCAGCTTGGGGGGGGAGCTAGGAGAAAAACTGTTTTTT.

This clonotype appeared once. This rearrangement joins TRBV29-1 to TRBJ2-1, with D perhaps matching TRBD2 (5 bases). V was cut by 7 bases and J by 2 bases, with 12 bases left in between. CDR3 size: 13 residues. Germline V gives CDR1 SQVTM, CDR2 ANQGSEA. The CDR3 is CSALVGAYNEQFF. CDR3 nucleotides: TGCAGCGCACTAGTTGGGGCCTACAATGAGCAGTTCTTC.

This chain joins TRBV25-1 and TRBJ1-6, with D perhaps TRBD1 (5 bases). The length of the CDR3 is 12 residues. CDR1 and CDR2 (germline): MGHDK, SYGVNS. Trimming removed 1 base from V and 10 bases from J, with 5 bases in between. The CDR3 protein is CASSEWDSPLHF. CDR3 nucleotides: TGTGCCAGCAGTGAATGGGACTCACCCCTCCACTTT.

This clonotype was seen a few times. The rearrangement uses TRBV19 and TRBJ2-1; TRBD2 matches at 12 bases. J was trimmed by 8 bases and V by 7 bases; bases with no gene match: 9. Per germline, CDR1 LNHDA and CDR2 SQIVND (reference sequence). The CDR3 covers 15 residues. CDR3 bases: TGTGCCAGTACCCCAGGACTAGCGGGGTTGTATGAGCAGTTCTTC. Protein sequence: CASTPGLAGLYEQFF.

The chain has TRBV7-3 and TRBJ1-1; D is possibly TRBD1 (6 bases). CDR3 length: 21 residues. V was shortened by 2 bases and J by 7 bases, with 35 bases between the two germline ends. The germline CDR1 and CDR2 sequences are SGHTA and FQGTGA. This CDR3 reads CASSLAGVPQGFFDFSIEAFF. The CDR3 bases are TGTGCCAGCAGCTTAGCCGGGGTCCCACAGGGTTTTTTCGACTTTTCCATTGAAGCTTTCTTT.